The 19 T cell receptor beta chains presented below share a single source sample, sequenced in a study of Graves' ophthalmopathy and Graves' hyperthyroidism. The authors amplified TCR beta CDR3 regions, and they did so from RNA transcripts for repertoire sequencing. HTBI-primed RT-PCR formed the first round, and a multiplex PCR formed the second. MiXCR, run by TCRdb on the multiplex PCR reads, gives a single entry per CDR3 protein. Here the sample spans around 1.1 million distinct CDR3 sequences, 35% to 40% being singletons. Sequencing was carried out using peripheral blood or thyroid tissue (not recorded which). These receptors came from an adult man with Graves' hyperthyroidism.

This clonotype came up a few times. The chain couples TRBV12-3 or TRBV12-4 to TRBJ2-5; 9 bases are a match to TRBD1. This CDR3 spans 14 amino acids. V shed 7 bases, J shed 8 bases, and the junction held 11 bases outside the gene matches. The CDR3 bases are TGTGCCAGCAACAAACCGGGACAGGGTTTAACCCAGTACTTC. Its translation: CASNKPGQGLTQYF.

The rearrangement joins TRBV9 to TRBJ1-2, with a weak D call TRBD1 (5 bases). With 3 bases removed from V and 10 bases from J, the gap between germline ends came to 16 bases. From germline, CDR1 is SGDLS and CDR2 YYNGEE. The CDR3 sequence is 13 residues long. The CDR3 protein is CASSGSRDGSYTF. The CDR3 DNA is TGTGCCAGCAGCGGATCCCGGGACGGGTCCTACACCTTC.

This clonotype occurred a few times. V usage is TRBV7-9 and J usage is TRBJ2-3, with 8 nucleotides matching TRBD1. Trimming cost V 5 bases and J 15 bases; bases outside gene matches: 7. The CDR3 has 11 amino acids. The germline V gene encodes CDR1 SEHNR and CDR2 FQNEAQ (reference sequence). In DNA, the CDR3 is TGTGCCAGCAGCCCAGGGGGCGAGTTTTATTTT. The encoded protein is CASSPGGEFYF.

The V gene is TRBV30, the J gene TRBJ1-1; no definite D call. Per the germline V gene, CDR1 is GTSNPN and CDR2 is SVGIG (reference sequence). This CDR3 is built from 15 residues. Trimming took 5 bases from V and 6 from J, leaving 22 bases between them. The CDR3 DNA reads TGTGCCTGGTCAAACGTCGGGAATGGGGAGGCTGAAGCTTTCTTT. This sequence encodes CAWSNVGNGEAEAFF.

Details on this clonotype: Since a much larger clone is just one base distant, this may be a read error. The J gene is TRBJ1-6, the V gene TRBV25-1; D is undetermined. The CDR3 length is 14 residues. Per germline, CDR1 MGHDK and CDR2 SYGVNS. The CDR3 DNA follows: TGTGCCTGCAGTGAATTCTTGGGCGGCTCACCCCTCCACTTT. Amino acids: CACSEFLGGSPLHF.

With respect to this clonotype: This may come from a read error, since a much larger clone is one base off. This rearrangement joins TRBV20-1 to TRBJ1-1; D ambiguous. V lost 3 bases and J 4 bases, leaving 12 bases between the germline ends. The CDR3 runs to 13 residues. Germline CDR1 is DFQATT and CDR2 is SNEGSKA (reference sequence). The CDR3 DNA reads as TGCAGTGCTAGGTCCGGGGAGAGCACTGAAGCTTTCTTT. It translates to CSARSGESTEAFF.

The rearrangement uses TRBV15 and TRBJ2-7; 7 nucleotides match TRBD1. The CDR3 spans 17 residues. Germline V gives CDR1 LNHNV, CDR2 YYDKDF (reference sequence). V was clipped by 1 base and J by 4 bases; unmatched bases: 13. CDR3 sequence reads: CATSRVIGQVKSYEQYF. CDR3 nucleotides: TGTGCCACCAGCAGAGTCATTGGACAGGTGAAGTCTTACGAGCAGTACTTC.

This clonotype has a count of ten or more. The gene calls are TRBV29-1 and TRBJ2-7; D is ambiguous. CDR1 and CDR2 (germline): SQVTM, ANQGSEA. The germline V and J ends were trimmed by 4 bases and 0 bases, with 16 bases remaining between them. The length of the CDR3 is 15 residues. The CDR3 DNA follows: TGCAGCGTTGCAGGCGGCAGTCAGAGCTCCTACGAGCAGTACTTC. It is translated as CSVAGGSQSSYEQYF.

This clonotype came up many times. The chain is built from TRBV7-2 and TRBJ1-2; D gene uncertain. Deletions cut 6 bases from V and 6 bases from J, with 14 bases between. The CDR3 covers 13 residues. Germline V gene data show CDR1 as SGHTA and CDR2 as FQGNSA. CDR3 nucleotide sequence: TGTGCCAGCAGACGAACAGCGAACGATGGCTACACCTTC. Translation gives CASRRTANDGYTF. The variable domain in full, with the rest retrieved from reference TRBV7-2 and TRBJ1-2, is GAGVSQSPSNKVTEKGKDVELRCDPISGHTALYWYRQSLGQGLEFLIYFQGNSAPDKSGLPSDRFSAERTGGSVSTLTIQRTQQEDSAVYLCASRRTANDGYTFGSGTRLTVV.

This clonotype was seen at least ten times. The chain carries TRBV7-9 and TRBJ1-1; D is unclear. CDR1 is SEHNR, CDR2 FQNEAQ, per germline (reference sequence). The CDR3 covers 14 residues. V was clipped by 5 bases and J by 5 bases, with 15 bases between them. CDR3 region: CASSNPLEATEAFF. The CDR3 nucleotides are TGTGCCAGCAGCAACCCGCTGGAGGCGACTGAAGCTTTCTTT.

As regards this clonotype: A read error may explain this, as a much larger clone is one base away. This chain uses TRBV10-3 with TRBJ1-1; unclear D gene. Germline CDR1 and CDR2: ENHRY and SYGVKD. This CDR3 spans 14 amino acids. V lost 2 bases, J lost 3 bases, and 10 bases lay in between. CDR3 bases: TGTGCCATCAGTGAGGGCACTACCTACACTGAAGCTTTCTTT. As protein: CAISEGTTYTEAFF.

The rearrangement uses TRBV3-1 and TRBJ1-5, with D uncertain. Germline V gene sequence: CDR1 LGHDT, CDR2 YNNKEL (reference sequence). The CDR3 contains 14 residues. Trimming pared 1 base from V and 2 bases from J, leaving 6 bases between. The CDR3 nucleotides are TGTGCCAGCAGCCAAGTGAGTGGCAATCAGCCCCAGCATTTT. Translating gives CASSQVSGNQPQHF.

In this sample, this clonotype turned up many times. The V and J genes are TRBV20-1 and TRBJ1-6; TRBD1 matches at 8 bases. CDR1 and CDR2 (germline): DFQATT, SNEGSKA (reference sequence). The CDR3 totals 16 residues. The junction had 6 bases not matched to a gene; V was cut back by 5 bases and J by 0 bases. The CDR3 loop is CSAPDRGSSYNSPLHF. The CDR3 DNA follows: TGCAGTGCTCCCGACAGGGGAAGCTCCTATAATTCACCCCTCCACTTT.

The chain joins TRBV7-3 to TRBJ2-2; TRBD1 matches at 8 bases. Germline V gene data show CDR1 as SGHTA and CDR2 as FQGTGA. V dropped 6 bases and J dropped 4; count of bases not matched to a gene: 10. This CDR3 has 16 residues. CDR3 in DNA: TGTGCCAGCAGTTTACTCGACAGGGGCGGCACCGGGGAGCTGTTTTTT. Its protein is CASSLLDRGGTGELFF.

The table lists this clonotype with many counts. V gene TRBV20-1 combines with J gene TRBJ2-5, with 8 bases that match TRBD2. The CDR3 contains 13 residues. After removal of 6 bases from V and 0 bases from J, the junction contained 3 bases not matched to a gene. Germline V gene data show CDR1 as DFQATT and CDR2 as SNEGSKA (reference sequence). The CDR3 loop reads CSAPTSDQETQYF. In nucleotides, the CDR3 is TGCAGTGCGCCGACTAGCGACCAAGAGACCCAGTACTTC.

The V call is TRBV5-5, the J call TRBJ1-4; no clear D gene. Germline assignment: CDR1 SGHKS and CDR2 YYEKEE (reference sequence). V was cut by 0 bases and J by 7 bases, with 10 bases left in between. The CDR3 is 14 residues long. The chain's CDR3 is CASSLAPRGEKLFF. The CDR3 DNA is TGTGCCAGCAGCTTGGCCCCCCGAGGTGAAAAACTGTTTTTT.

The genes are TRBV7-9 and TRBJ1-1, with TRBD1 identical over 11 bases. The germline CDR1 and CDR2 sequences are SEHNR and FQNEAQ (reference sequence). The CDR3 runs 16 residues. V lost 1 base and J lost 5; bases outside the gene matches: 6. CDR3 DNA sequence: TGTGCCAGCAGCTTAGTCGGACAGGGGGCGAGGACTGAAGCTTTCTTT. This encodes CASSLVGQGARTEAFF.

The chain couples TRBV9 to TRBJ2-7; D possibly corresponds to TRBD2 (5 bases). The CDR3 contains 15 residues. Trimming pared 7 bases from V and 2 bases from J, leaving 19 bases between. Germline CDR1 and CDR2: SGDLS and YYNGEE. The CDR3 region has the DNA TGTGCCAGCTCACCACGGGGTGGTTCCACCTACGAGCAGTACTTC. Translating it yields CASSPRGGSTYEQYF.

This clonotype appeared many times. J is TRBJ2-5 and V is TRBV19; possibly TRBD2 for D (5 bases). CDR3 length: 15 amino acids. Germline V lookup: CDR1 LNHDA, CDR2 SQIVND (reference sequence). V was shortened by 5 bases and J by 4 bases, with 17 bases between the two germline ends. The CDR3 sequence: CASSETRTLAETQYF. CDR3 in DNA: TGTGCCAGTAGTGAGACACGGACTTTAGCAGAGACCCAGTACTTC.